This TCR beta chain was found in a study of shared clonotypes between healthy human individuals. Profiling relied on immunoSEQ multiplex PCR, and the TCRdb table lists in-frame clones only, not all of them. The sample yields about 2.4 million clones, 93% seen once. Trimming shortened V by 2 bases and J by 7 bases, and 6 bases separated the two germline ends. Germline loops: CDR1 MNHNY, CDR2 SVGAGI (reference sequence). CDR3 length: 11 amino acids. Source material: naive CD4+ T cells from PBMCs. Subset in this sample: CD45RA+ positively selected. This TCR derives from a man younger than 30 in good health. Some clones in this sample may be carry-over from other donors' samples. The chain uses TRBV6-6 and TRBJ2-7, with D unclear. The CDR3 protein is CASSYVREQYF. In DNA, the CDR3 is TGTGCCAGCAGTTACGTACGGGAGCAGTACTTC.